This T cell receptor (beta chain) is from a study of blood T cell repertoires in COVID-19. Background on the study: Sources were T cells, B-cell-depleted T cells, or PBMCs; the material itself was cDNA or gDNA.

V shed 5 bases and J 0 bases; nucleotides not matched to a gene: 8. This CDR3 is built from 16 residues. Germline CDR1 is SGHKS and CDR2 is YYEKEE (reference sequence). The table came from immunoSEQ multiplex PCR; TCRdb's copy has only in-frame clones and leaves some out. The sample lists hundreds of thousands of clones; more than 70% were seen once. A Seattle source enrolled patients during active infection and followed them longitudinally. The clonotype originates from a woman aged 45-59 years with COVID-19, enrolled during active disease. J is TRBJ1-3 and V is TRBV5-5; TRBD1 agrees at 7 bases. Sequences were obtained from peripheral blood. CDR3 coding DNA: TGTGCCAGCAGACATTCGGGACAGCGCTCTGGAAACACCATATATTTT. Translation: CASRHSGQRSGNTIYF.